The source of this T cell receptor beta chain is a study of blood T cell repertoires in COVID-19. In the study overall: Sites in the United States, Italy and Spain provided acute and convalescent COVID-19 samples. The analysed material was cDNA or gDNA that came from T cells, B-cell-depleted T cells, or PBMCs.

V was clipped by 10 bases and J by 4 bases, with 10 bases between them. The germline V gene has CDR1 ENHRY and CDR2 SYGVKD. The CDR3 runs to 12 residues. In the study's own analysis: Estimation of nucleated cell counts was performed using reference gene primer amplification. Measured with immunoSEQ multiplex PCR; TCRdb has only the in-frame clones, and not every one. D and trimming were read from the DNA, whereas the V and J calls and clone size are those reported in that table. Of 87,000 or so clones listed, around nine tenths were seen once; the top ten hold around 5%. This TCR derives from a woman aged 80 or over with acute or convalescent COVID-19. The sequenced sample was peripheral blood. The chain joins TRBV10-3 to TRBJ2-2; D perhaps matches TRBD1 (6 bases). The CDR3 DNA follows: TGTGCCACTACAGGGAGCACCGGGGAGCTGTTTTTT. This encodes CATTGSTGELFF.